This T cell receptor beta chain was observed in a study of shared clonotypes between healthy human individuals. The assay was immunoSEQ multiplex PCR, and TCRdb's table has in-frame clones only and misses some. The sample has 2 million to 2.5 million clones; approximately 93% are singletons. Per germline, CDR1 SGHRS and CDR2 YFSETQ. The CDR3 length is 20 residues. V lost 2 bases, J lost 4 bases, and 21 bases stayed unmatched. In its sample, this clone was seen once. Its antigen is not known. Study-level findings and limits: Few donors restricted represented genetic and exposure-history diversity.

What was sequenced was naive CD4+ T cells from PBMCs. Regarding subset: CD45RA+ positively selected. V is TRBV5-1 and J is TRBJ2-3, with 8 bases lining up with TRBD2. The TCR was taken from a young man in good health. Some clones in this sample may be carry-over from other donors' samples. The CDR3 DNA is TGCGCCAGCAGCTTACTAAGTGGGGTTATTAGCGGGAAATCAGCAGATACGCAGTATTTT. Translated, it gives CASSLLSGVISGKSADTQYF.